These 25 T cell receptor beta chains were sequenced from one sample in a study of blood T cell repertoires in COVID-19 (dated by TCRdb to 2018 to 2021). The library came from the immunoSEQ multiplex PCR assay. TCRdb limited this immuneACCESS table to in-frame rearrangements with V and J called. A share of clones is missing; checked studies link under half to unresolved V genes, and the rest is unexplained. A total of 280,000 or so clones appear in this sample, around 89% of them only once. The ten biggest clones cover roughly an eighth of the sample. The sequenced sample was peripheral blood. The origin of the receptors is a woman aged 55 to 70 with acute or convalescent COVID-19.

The chain is built from TRBV23-1 and TRBJ2-7, with D uncertain. TRBV23-1 is treated as an ORF (open reading frame) with a function not yet certain. Trimming removed 1 base from V and 1 base from J, with 14 bases in between. This CDR3 has 16 residues. The CDR3 loop reads CASSQLSVIRSYEQYF. The CDR3 DNA is TGCGCCAGCAGTCAATTGAGCGTCATCCGGTCCTACGAGCAGTACTTC.

CDR3 region: CASSVSTVNTEAFF. In nucleotides, the CDR3 is TGTGCCAGCAGCGTAAGCACAGTAAACACTGAAGCTTTCTTT. This sequence joins TRBV7-9 and TRBJ1-1; D remains ambiguous. The CDR3 runs 14 residues. Looked up from germline, CDR1 is SEHNR and CDR2 is FQNEAQ (reference sequence). V lost 5 bases and J 2 bases, leaving 12 bases between the germline ends.

The chain joins TRBV3-1 (or the pseudogene TRBV3-2) to TRBJ1-3, with D unresolved. This CDR3 has 15 residues. Germline V gives CDR1 LGHDT, CDR2 YNNKEL (reference sequence). V was shortened by 1 base and J by 0 bases, with 7 bases between the two germline ends. For the CDR3, the DNA is TGTGCCAGCAGCCAAGGGCACAGCTCTGGAAACACCATATATTTT. Its translation: CASSQGHSSGNTIYF.

The chain joins TRBV28 to TRBJ2-3, with TRBD2 identical over 13 bases. CDR3 size: 17 residues. Germline CDR1 and CDR2: MDHEN and SYDVKM. V was clipped by 1 base and J by 3 bases; unmatched bases: 4. Written as DNA, the CDR3 is TGTGCCAGCAGTTTATTACTAGCGGGAGGGCCAACAGATACGCAGTATTTT. This sequence encodes CASSLLLAGGPTDTQYF.

The rearrangement joins TRBV5-1 to TRBJ1-1, with TRBD1 as a possible D gene (6 bases). CDR3 length: 13 amino acids. Trimming removed 6 bases at V and 5 bases at J, with 14 bases between. Germline lookup yields CDR1 SGHRS and CDR2 YFSETQ. Here the CDR3 reads CASKSGVGTEAFF. CDR3 coding DNA: TGCGCCAGCAAATCAGGGGTTGGAACTGAAGCTTTCTTT. Using reference TRBV5-1 and TRBJ1-1 for the parts outside the CDR3, the full variable domain is KAGVTQTPRYLIKTRGQQVTLSCSPISGHRSVSWYQQTPGQGLQFLFEYFSETQRNKGNFPGRFSGRQFSNSRSEMNVSTLELGDSALYLCASKSGVGTEAFFGQGTRLTVV.

The chain carries TRBV2 and TRBJ2-1, with 8 positions matching TRBD1. This CDR3 has 15 amino acids. Looked up from germline, CDR1 is SNHLY and CDR2 is FYNNEI. V shed 6 bases and J 6 bases; nucleotides not matched to a gene: 10. CDR3 nucleotide sequence: TGTGCCAGCAGGGGGACAGGCCAGCTCCTCAATGAGCAGTTCTTC. This gives the protein CASRGTGQLLNEQFF.

This clone appeared once. The gene calls are TRBV29-1 and TRBJ2-2, with D perhaps matching TRBD2 (5 bases). The CDR3 loop spans 14 amino acids. Trimming left V 5 bases short and J 4 bases short, with 14 bases between. Germline CDR1 is SQVTM and CDR2 is ANQGSEA. CDR3 in DNA: TGCAGCGTTTATGAAGGGAGTAGCACCGGGGAGCTGTTTTTT. This translates into CSVYEGSSTGELFF.

V and J are TRBV5-1 and TRBJ2-7; D might be TRBD1 (8 bases). V lost 4 bases and J lost 3, with 17 bases in between. In germline, CDR1 is SGHRS, CDR2 YFSETQ. This CDR3 has 15 residues. CDR3 protein: CASSITGGAIYEQYF. The DNA for the CDR3 is TGCGCCAGCAGCATAACAGGGGGGGCTATCTACGAGCAGTACTTC.

The chain has TRBV2 and TRBJ1-4; D uncertain. Germline CDR1 and CDR2: SNHLY and FYNNEI. CDR3 length: 15 amino acids. The ends were cut back, 1 base at V and 4 bases at J, with 10 bases in the middle. CDR3 region: CASSEVPGHNEKLFF. The CDR3 nucleotides read TGTGCCAGCAGTGAAGTCCCAGGTCATAATGAAAAACTGTTTTTT.

The rearrangement uses TRBV6-5 and TRBJ2-7; tentative D call: TRBD2 (6 bases). Germline assignment: CDR1 MNHEY and CDR2 SVGAGI. V dropped 4 bases and J dropped 6 bases, with 16 bases sitting between them. CDR3 size: 14 residues. The CDR3 sequence is CASSSTLGGSEQYF. The DNA of the CDR3 is TGTGCCAGCAGTTCCACCTTGGGGGGTAGCGAGCAGTACTTC.

The V call is TRBV9, the J call TRBJ2-1, with a weak D call TRBD1 (5 bases). Germline CDR1 SGDLS, CDR2 YYNGEE. CDR3 size: 15 residues. The V end was cut by 4 bases, the J end by 10 bases, with 21 bases between. This CDR3 reads CASSPSAAGPEEQFF. As DNA, the CDR3 is TGTGCCAGCAGCCCCTCCGCGGCAGGGCCAGAAGAGCAGTTCTTC.

The rearrangement uses TRBV12-3 or TRBV12-4 and TRBJ1-1, with D possibly TRBD1 on 6 matching bases. V was shortened by 3 bases and J by 6 bases, with 8 bases between the two germline ends. CDR3 length: 12 residues. This CDR3 reads CASSLWGPEAFF. The CDR3 coding sequence is TGTGCCAGCAGTTTGTGGGGGCCTGAAGCTTTCTTT.

V usage is TRBV12-3 or TRBV12-4 and J usage is TRBJ2-1; D is unresolved. Between the trimmed V and J ends, which lost 5 bases and 3 bases, there was a span of 5 bases. The CDR3 totals 12 residues. In DNA form, the CDR3 reads TGTGCCAGCAGTCCCAACTACAATGAGCAGTTCTTC. Translated: CASSPNYNEQFF.

This clone was seen only once. The chain's CDR3 is CASSLKGTPYNSPLHF. DNA for the CDR3: TGTGCCAGCAGTTTGAAAGGGACACCTTATAATTCACCCCTCCACTTT. This chain joins TRBV27 and TRBJ1-6; a weak D match, TRBD1 (6 bases). Trimming removed 3 bases from V and 4 bases from J, with 13 bases in between. The CDR3 is 16 residues long. Germline-derived CDR1 and CDR2 are MNHEY and SMNVEV (reference sequence).

This clone appeared a single time. The germline gene is not matched at one end of the junction; a read error may be the cause. This chain connects TRBV11-2 to TRBJ1-1, with D perhaps TRBD1 (6 bases). CDR1 is SGHAT and CDR2 is FQNNGV in the germline V gene. The CDR3 consists of 16 residues. The CDR3 region is CASSLPNRDNNTEAFF. The CDR3 coding sequence is TGTGCCAGCAGCTTACCCAACAGGGATAACAACACTGAAGCATTCTTT.

This clone has only one observation. The chain links TRBV2 to TRBJ1-6; a possible D gene is TRBD1 (6 bases). CDR1 SNHLY and CDR2 FYNNEI come from the germline V gene. The CDR3 extends over 15 amino acids. V dropped 7 bases and J dropped 8 bases, with 18 bases sitting between them. The CDR3 DNA reads as TGTGCCAGCAATCGAGGGGGGGTTTTGGATTCACCCCTCCACTTT. Amino acid sequence: CASNRGGVLDSPLHF.

As to this clone: One end of the junction fails to match germline, which may point to a read error. V gene TRBV29-1 combines with J gene TRBJ2-3; 7 bases fit TRBD1. The CDR3 spans 15 residues. Germline CDR1 reads SQVTM; CDR2 reads ANQGSEA. CDR3 region: CSVAPGQTTDTQISF. DNA of the CDR3: TGCAGCGTTGCCCCGGGACAGACGACAGATACGCAGATCTCTTTT.

The genes are TRBV28 and TRBJ2-2; perhaps TRBD2 as D (6 bases). Germline lookup yields CDR1 MDHEN and CDR2 SYDVKM. Between the trimmed V and J ends, which lost 6 bases and 1 base, there was a span of 9 bases. CDR3 length: 14 amino acids. The CDR3 here is CASRSGLNTGELFF. CDR3 coding DNA: TGTGCCAGCAGATCGGGACTGAACACCGGGGAGCTGTTTTTT.

J is TRBJ2-1 and V is TRBV7-3, with TRBD1 as a possible D gene (5 bases). V gave up 4 bases and J gave up 0 bases, with 10 bases separating them. This CDR3 is 15 amino acids long. In germline, CDR1 is SGHTA, CDR2 FQGTGA. CDR3 loop: CASSSLGASYNEQFF. CDR3 nucleotide sequence: TGTGCCAGCAGCTCCCTAGGGGCCTCCTACAATGAGCAGTTCTTC.

The V call is TRBV30, the J call TRBJ1-4; D is ambiguous. V was pared by 5 bases and J by 8 bases, with 15 bases between. The CDR3 runs 13 residues. Germline CDR1 is GTSNPN and CDR2 is SVGIG (reference sequence). Written as DNA, the CDR3 is TGTGCCTGGGCACCTCTCCCACGGGAAAAACTGTTTTTT. Translating gives CAWAPLPREKLFF.

The rearrangement uses TRBV5-1 and TRBJ1-1; 7 bases map to TRBD1. V lost 4 bases and J lost 4; bases outside the gene matches: 7. The CDR3 runs 14 residues. Germline CDR1 SGHRS, CDR2 YFSETQ. CDR3 DNA: TGCGCCAGCAGCGGTAGGACAGGTGGCACTGAAGCTTTCTTT. Its protein is CASSGRTGGTEAFF.

CDR3 nucleotides: TGTGCCAGCAGTTTATTGGGTCGGGGGAATGGCTACACCTTC. As protein: CASSLLGRGNGYTF. V and J are TRBV27 and TRBJ1-2, with TRBD1 as a possible D gene (5 bases). Trimming took off 1 base at V and 6 bases at J, with 12 bases between the two ends. Germline lookup yields CDR1 MNHEY and CDR2 SMNVEV (reference sequence). The CDR3 sequence is 14 residues long.

The CDR3 is CASSFLAGIIETQYF. DNA of the CDR3: TGTGCCAGCAGTTTTCTAGCGGGTATTATAGAGACCCAGTACTTC. The chain joins TRBV28 to TRBJ2-5; 8 positions agree with TRBD2. Germline loops: CDR1 MDHEN, CDR2 SYDVKM. Trimming at V came to 3 bases and at J to 4 bases, leaving 7 bases not matched to a gene. The CDR3 spans 15 residues.

The gene calls are TRBV3-1 (or the pseudogene TRBV3-2) and TRBJ2-5, with 7 nucleotides matching TRBD2. Germline V lookup: CDR1 LGHDT, CDR2 YNNKEL (reference sequence). V trimming: 1 base; J trimming: 9 bases; junction bases outside the gene matches: 11. CDR3 length equals 15 residues. The CDR3 protein is CASSQGQAAGVAQYF. For the CDR3, the DNA is TGTGCCAGCAGCCAAGGTCAGGCGGCGGGGGTGGCCCAGTACTTC.

A note on this clone: The same CDR3 also results from other DNA sequences found in this sample. CDR3 residues: CATSRGRGQETQYF. In nucleotides, the CDR3 is TGTGCCACCAGCAGAGGCCGGGGGCAAGAGACCCAGTACTTC. The V and J genes are TRBV15 and TRBJ2-5; D might be TRBD2 (6 bases). The CDR3 has 14 residues. CDR1 and CDR2 (germline): LNHNV, YYDKDF (reference sequence). V was trimmed by 1 base and J by 2 bases, leaving 8 bases between them.